The 10 T cell receptor beta chains listed next were all sequenced from one sample in a study of T cell changes during pregnancy in multiple sclerosis. Data came from immunoSEQ multiplex PCR; TCRdb stores just in-frame clones and leaves some out. The table has more than 90,000 clones, about 91% seen once. The source was peripheral blood, collected in the second trimester of pregnancy. Receptors originate from a female donor with multiple sclerosis, enrolled in a pregnancy study.

To note about this clone: A junction boundary mismatches the germline segment, possibly from a read error. The rearrangement uses TRBV28 and TRBJ1-1, with 7 bases fitting TRBD1. The CDR3 is 15 residues long. CDR1 and CDR2 from the germline V gene are MDHEN and SYDVKM. The CDR3 nucleotides are TGTGCCAGCAGTTCGTATGGACAGGTGAACTCTGAAGCTTTCTTT. This sequence encodes CASSSYGQVNSEAFF.

The sample holds one count of this clone. The rearrangement links TRBV27 to TRBJ2-2, with 7 positions matching TRBD1. This CDR3 is built from 14 residues. V lost 5 bases to trimming and J lost 4 bases; unmatched junction nucleotides: 4. Germline lookup yields CDR1 MNHEY and CDR2 SMNVEV (reference sequence). The DNA of the CDR3 is TGTGCCAGCAGTCCCGGGACAGTCACCGGGGAGCTGTTTTTT. Translation: CASSPGTVTGELFF.

This chain links TRBV5-1 with TRBJ2-1, with 11 bases that match TRBD2. The V gene end was trimmed by 4 bases and the J gene end by 2 bases; junction bases not matched to a gene: 5. The CDR3 sequence is 16 residues long. Germline V gene lookup returns CDR1 SGHRS and CDR2 YFSETQ. The CDR3, as DNA: TGCGCCAGCAGCCCTAAGACTAGCGGGACCTACAATGAGCAGTTCTTC. It codes for CASSPKTSGTYNEQFF.

This clone occurred once. The gene calls are TRBV2 and TRBJ2-3; possibly TRBD1 for D (5 bases). The CDR3 covers 13 residues. Trimming removed 4 bases from V and 3 bases from J, with 8 bases in between. Germline CDR1 is SNHLY and CDR2 is FYNNEI. CDR3 region: CASSARVTDTQYF. The CDR3 bases are TGTGCCAGCAGTGCCAGGGTAACAGATACGCAGTATTTT.

This sequence joins TRBV18 and TRBJ2-3, with D maybe TRBD1 (5 bases). Germline V lookup: CDR1 KGHSH, CDR2 LQKENI. Trimming stripped 3 bases from V and 2 bases from J, with 9 bases between. CDR3 length: 14 amino acids. CDR3 DNA sequence: TGTGCCAGCTCACCCAATGGGGCCACAGATACGCAGTATTTT. Its protein is CASSPNGATDTQYF.

This clone was recorded once. The rearrangement uses TRBV29-1 and TRBJ2-5, with a weak D call TRBD1 (6 bases). Trimming removed 4 bases at V and 1 base at J, with 13 bases between. CDR1 and CDR2 from the germline V gene are SQVTM and ANQGSEA. The CDR3 totals 14 residues. The CDR3 nucleotides are TGCAGCGTTGTGGTTATGGACAGCCAAGAGACCCAGTACTTC. As protein: CSVVVMDSQETQYF.

The V call is TRBV5-4, the J call TRBJ2-2, with TRBD2 matching over 10 bases. With 2 bases clipped from V and 6 bases from J, the junction kept 7 bases outside the gene matches. This CDR3 has 16 amino acids. The germline V gene encodes CDR1 SGHNT and CDR2 YYREEE (reference sequence). CDR3 amino acids: CASSFGEREGAGELFF. Here the CDR3 DNA reads TGTGCCAGCAGCTTCGGTGAGCGGGAGGGCGCCGGGGAGCTGTTTTTT.

V usage is TRBV19 and J usage is TRBJ2-1; tentative D call: TRBD1 (6 bases). This CDR3 spans 14 amino acids. Germline V CDR1 and CDR2: LNHDA, SQIVND (reference sequence). V dropped 6 bases and J dropped 9 bases, with 18 bases sitting between them. CDR3 DNA sequence: TGTGCCAGTAGAACGTTGGCCAGGGGATCTGAGCAGTTCTTC. It is translated as CASRTLARGSEQFF.

The chain carries TRBV4-3 and TRBJ2-7, with D possibly matching TRBD1 (7 bases). Germline CDR1 reads LGHNA; CDR2 reads YSLEER. This CDR3 has 17 residues. V lost 0 bases to trimming and J lost 2 bases, with 17 bases between them. The CDR3 protein is CASSQDLDREAPYEQYF. The CDR3 DNA reads TGCGCCAGCAGCCAAGATCTTGACAGGGAGGCCCCCTACGAGCAGTACTTC.

The chain couples TRBV5-1 to TRBJ2-7; 9 bases are a match to TRBD1. Germline V gene sequence: CDR1 SGHRS, CDR2 YFSETQ. The ends lost 0 bases at V and 1 base at J; junction bases unmatched: 2. The CDR3 has 15 residues. The CDR3 DNA follows: TGCGCCAGCAGCTTGGAACAGGGGGCTTCCTACGAGCAGTACTTC. This encodes CASSLEQGASYEQYF.